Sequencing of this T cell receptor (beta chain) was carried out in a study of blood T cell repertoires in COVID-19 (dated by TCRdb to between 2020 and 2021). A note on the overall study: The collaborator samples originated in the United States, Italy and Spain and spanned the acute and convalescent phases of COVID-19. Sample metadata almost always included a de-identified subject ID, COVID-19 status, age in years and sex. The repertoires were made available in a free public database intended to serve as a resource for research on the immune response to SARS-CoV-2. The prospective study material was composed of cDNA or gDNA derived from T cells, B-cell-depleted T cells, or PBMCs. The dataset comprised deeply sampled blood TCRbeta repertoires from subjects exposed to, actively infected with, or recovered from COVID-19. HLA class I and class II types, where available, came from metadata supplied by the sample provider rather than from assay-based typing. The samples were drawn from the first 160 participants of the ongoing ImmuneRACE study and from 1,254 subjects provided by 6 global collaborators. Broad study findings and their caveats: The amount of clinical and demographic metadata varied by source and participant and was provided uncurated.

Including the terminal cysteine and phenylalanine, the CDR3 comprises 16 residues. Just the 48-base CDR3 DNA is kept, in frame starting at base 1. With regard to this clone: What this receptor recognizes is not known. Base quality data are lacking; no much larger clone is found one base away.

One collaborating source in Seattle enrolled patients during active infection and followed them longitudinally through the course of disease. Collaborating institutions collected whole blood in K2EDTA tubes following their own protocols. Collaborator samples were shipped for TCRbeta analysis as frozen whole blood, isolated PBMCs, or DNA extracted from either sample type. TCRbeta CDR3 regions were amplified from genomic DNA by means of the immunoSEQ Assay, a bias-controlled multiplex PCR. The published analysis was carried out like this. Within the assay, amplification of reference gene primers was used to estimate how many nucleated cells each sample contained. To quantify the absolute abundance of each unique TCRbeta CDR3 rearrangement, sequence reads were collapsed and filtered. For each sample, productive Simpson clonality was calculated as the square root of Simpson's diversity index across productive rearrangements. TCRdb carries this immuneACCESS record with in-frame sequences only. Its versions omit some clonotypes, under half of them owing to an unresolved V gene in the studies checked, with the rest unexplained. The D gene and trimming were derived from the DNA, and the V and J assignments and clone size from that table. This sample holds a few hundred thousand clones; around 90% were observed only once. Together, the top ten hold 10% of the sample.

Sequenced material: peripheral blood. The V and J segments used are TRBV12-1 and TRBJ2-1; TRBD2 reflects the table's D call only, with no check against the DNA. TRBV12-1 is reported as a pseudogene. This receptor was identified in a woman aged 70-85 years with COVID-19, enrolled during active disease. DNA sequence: TGTGCCAGCAGCTTATCCGGGACTGGCTCCTACAATGAGCAGTTCTTC. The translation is CASSLSGTGSYNEQFF.